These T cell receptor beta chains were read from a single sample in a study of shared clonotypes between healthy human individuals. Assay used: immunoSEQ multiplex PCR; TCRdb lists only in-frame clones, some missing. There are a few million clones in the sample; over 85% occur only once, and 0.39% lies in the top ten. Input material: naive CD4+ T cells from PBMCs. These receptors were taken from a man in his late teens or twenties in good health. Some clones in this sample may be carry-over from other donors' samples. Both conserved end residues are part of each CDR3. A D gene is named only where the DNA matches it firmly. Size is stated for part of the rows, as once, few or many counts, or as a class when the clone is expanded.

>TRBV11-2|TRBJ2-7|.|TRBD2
TGTGCCAGCAGCACCATAGCGGGAGTGTCCGAGCAGTACTTC
CASSTIAGVSEQYF
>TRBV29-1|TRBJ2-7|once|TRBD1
TGCAGCGTTGGGGGACAGTCCTACGAGCAGTACTTC
CSVGGQSYEQYF
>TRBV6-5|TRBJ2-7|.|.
TGTGCCAGCAGGGGGACGGGACATGCTACCTACGAGCAGTACTTC
CASRGTGHATYEQYF
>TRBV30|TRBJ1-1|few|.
TGTGCCTGGAGTGTACGGGAGAACACTGAAGCTTTCTTT
CAWSVRENTEAFF
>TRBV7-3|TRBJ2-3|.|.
TGTGCCAGCAGCTTTCAGGCGGGGGCCCTCACAGATACGCAGTATTTT
CASSFQAGALTDTQYF
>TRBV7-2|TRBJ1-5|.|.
TGTGCCAGCAGCTTAGTGAGAGATCAGCCCCAGCATTTT
CASSLVRDQPQHF
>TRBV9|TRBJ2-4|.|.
TGTGCCAGCAGCGTAGGTACAGAAAACATTCAGTACTTC
CASSVGTENIQYF
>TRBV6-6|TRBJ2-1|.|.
TGTGCCAGCGGAAACTGGGGGGTCGGATACAATGAGCAGTTCTTC
CASGNWGVGYNEQFF
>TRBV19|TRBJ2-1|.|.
TGTGCCAGTAGTTTCGCCCCGACTGCCCGGGTCAATGAGCAGTTCTTC
CASSFAPTARVNEQFF
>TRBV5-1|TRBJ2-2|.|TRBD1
TGCGCCAGCAGTCGTGCCCCAGGACAGGGAAACACCGGGGAGCTGTTTTTT
CASSRAPGQGNTGELFF
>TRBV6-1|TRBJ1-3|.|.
TGTGCCAGCAGTGACGGTTGGGAACTCTCTGGAAACACCATATATTTT
CASSDGWELSGNTIYF
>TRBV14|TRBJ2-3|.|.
TGTGCCAGCAGCCAGTCTATAGTCTCAGATACGCAGTATTTT
CASSQSIVSDTQYF
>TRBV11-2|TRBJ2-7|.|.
TGTGCCAGCAGCTTAAGGGCACCGGGCCCCTACGAGCAGTACTTC
CASSLRAPGPYEQYF
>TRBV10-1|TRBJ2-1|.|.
TGCGCCAGCGGACCGGACAGTCCTCATGAGCAGTTCTTC
CASGPDSPHEQFF
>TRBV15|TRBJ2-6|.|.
TGTGCCACCAGCAGAGATCGTGGGGTTGGGGCCAACGTCCTGACTTTC
CATSRDRGVGANVLTF
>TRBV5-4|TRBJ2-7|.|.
TGTGCCAGCAGCTTGGGTCCCCAGAACTACGAGCAGTACTTC
CASSLGPQNYEQYF
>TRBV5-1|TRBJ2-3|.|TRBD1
TGCGCCAGCAGCCCGGGACAGCTCTTCACAGATACGCAGTATTTT
CASSPGQLFTDTQYF
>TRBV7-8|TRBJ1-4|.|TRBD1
TGTGCCAGCAGTTTGGGACAGGGGTTAAGTGAAAAACTGTTTTTT
CASSLGQGLSEKLFF
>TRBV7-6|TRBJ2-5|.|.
TGTGCCAGCAGCCAAACGACTAGCCAGTACTTC
CASSQTTSQYF
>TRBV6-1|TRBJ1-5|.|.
TGTGCCAGCAGTGAAGCGGAGGTTAGCAATCAGCCCCAGCATTTT
CASSEAEVSNQPQHF
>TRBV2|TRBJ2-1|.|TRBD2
TGTGCCACCATACCCATTACAGTAGCGGGAGGGACCTACAATGAGCAGTTCTTC
CATIPITVAGGTYNEQFF
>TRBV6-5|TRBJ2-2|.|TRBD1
TGTGCCAGCACCCCGGACAGGGCCTACTCCGGGGAGCTGTTTTTT
CASTPDRAYSGELFF
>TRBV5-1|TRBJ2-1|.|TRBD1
TGCGCCAGCAGCCTTTGGACAGGGGGCAATGAGCAGTTCTTC
CASSLWTGGNEQFF
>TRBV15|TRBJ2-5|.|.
TGTGCCACCAGCACTACCGAAGGGGGAGTTCGGGAGACCCAGTACTTC
CATSTTEGGVRETQYF
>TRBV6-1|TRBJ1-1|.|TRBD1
TGTGCCACCCTCACAGGGGTCAACACTGAAGCTTTCTTT
CATLTGVNTEAFF
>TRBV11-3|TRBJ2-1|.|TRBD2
TGTGCCAGCAGCTTGGGCGGGAGGGAGCAGTTCTTC
CASSLGGREQFF
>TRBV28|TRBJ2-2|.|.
TGTGCCAGCAATCCTCACCACGGGGGACCCGGGGAGCTGTTTTTT
CASNPHHGGPGELFF
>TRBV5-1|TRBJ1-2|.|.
TGCGCCAGCAGCGCCTTAAACAGGGTTCCGGATGGCTACACCTTC
CASSALNRVPDGYTF
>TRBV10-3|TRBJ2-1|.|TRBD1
TGTGCCATCAGCACAGGGGAACCCCTACTGATCAATGAGCAGTTCTTC
CAISTGEPLLINEQFF